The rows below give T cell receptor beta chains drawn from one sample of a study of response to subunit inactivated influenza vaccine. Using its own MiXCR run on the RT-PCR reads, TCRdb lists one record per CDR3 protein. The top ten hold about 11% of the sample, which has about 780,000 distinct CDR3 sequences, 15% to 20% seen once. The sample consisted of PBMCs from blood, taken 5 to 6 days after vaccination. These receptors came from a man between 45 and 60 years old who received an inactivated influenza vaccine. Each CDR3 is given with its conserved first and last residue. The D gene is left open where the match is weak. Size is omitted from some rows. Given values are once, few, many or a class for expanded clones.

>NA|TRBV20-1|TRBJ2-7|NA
CSASGRTYEQYF
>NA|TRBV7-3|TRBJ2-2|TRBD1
CASSLGQGARELFF
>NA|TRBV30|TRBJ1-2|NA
CAWMSRRNYGYTF
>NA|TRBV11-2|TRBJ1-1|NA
CASSLILNTEAFF
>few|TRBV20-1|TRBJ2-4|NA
CSARKNIQYF
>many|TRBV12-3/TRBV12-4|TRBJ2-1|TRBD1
CASSPGTGAYNEQFF
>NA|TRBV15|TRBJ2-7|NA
CATSRTLTYEQYF
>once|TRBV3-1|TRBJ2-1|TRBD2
CASSRGTSGGPGTSYNEQFF
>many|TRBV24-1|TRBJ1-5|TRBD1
CATSDRTGPNQPQHF
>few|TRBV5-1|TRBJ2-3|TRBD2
CASSSRTRWSTDTQYF
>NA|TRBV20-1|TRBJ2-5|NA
CSARGIFGETQYF
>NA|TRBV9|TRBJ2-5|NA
CASSPFLQETQYF
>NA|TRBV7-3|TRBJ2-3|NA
CASSRYILPTVATDTQYF
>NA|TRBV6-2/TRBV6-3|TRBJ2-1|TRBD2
CASRSVREGSYNEQFF
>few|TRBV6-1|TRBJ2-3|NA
CASNNRGGGSTDTQYF
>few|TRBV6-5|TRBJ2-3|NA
CASSYSILQGGVTDTQYF
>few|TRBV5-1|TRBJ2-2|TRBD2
CASSLGTSGRPSTGELFF
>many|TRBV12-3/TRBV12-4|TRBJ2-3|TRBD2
CASRLAGGTDTQYF
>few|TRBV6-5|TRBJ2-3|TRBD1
CASSYSRTGARFTDTQYF
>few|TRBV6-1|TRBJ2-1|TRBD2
CATLRTSDYNEQFF
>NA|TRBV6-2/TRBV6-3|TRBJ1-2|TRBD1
CASSYAGTGFYGYTF
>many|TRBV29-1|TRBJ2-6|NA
CSVEWGRHSSGANVLTF
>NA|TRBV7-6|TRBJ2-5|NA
CASSSGLLQETQYF
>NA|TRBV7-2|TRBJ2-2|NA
CASSRFGGELFF
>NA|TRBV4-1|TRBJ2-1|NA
CASSQDLGTLEQFF
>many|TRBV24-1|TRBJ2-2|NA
CATRNSNTGELFF
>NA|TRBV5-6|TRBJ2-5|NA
CASSWARLETQYF
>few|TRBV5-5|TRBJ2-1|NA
CASSSAVYEQFF
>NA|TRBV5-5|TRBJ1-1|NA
CASSLGRSAGNTEAFF
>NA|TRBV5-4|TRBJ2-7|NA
CASRRGGQDSYEQYF
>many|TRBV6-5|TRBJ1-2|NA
CASSYRGLSGHYGYTF
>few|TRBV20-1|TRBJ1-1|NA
CSARDWPTAFF
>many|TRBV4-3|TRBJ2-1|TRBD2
CASSQEPAGSYNEQFF
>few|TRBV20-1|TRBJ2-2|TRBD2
CGATTGAGIGELFF
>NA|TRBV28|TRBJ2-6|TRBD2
CASSILAGVSGANVLTF
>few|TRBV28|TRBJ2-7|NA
CASSLFHLRSVPYEQYF
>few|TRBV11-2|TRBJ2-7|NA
CASSLDRHMGYEQYF
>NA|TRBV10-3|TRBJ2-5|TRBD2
CAISEGRLAGGPRETQYF
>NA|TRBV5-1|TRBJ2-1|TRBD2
CASSLVASGRGYNEQFF
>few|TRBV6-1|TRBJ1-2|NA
CASRRQGTWEGYTF
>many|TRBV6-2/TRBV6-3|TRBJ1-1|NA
CASSFFGPGGAFF
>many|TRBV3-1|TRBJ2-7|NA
CASSQEPGTYEQYF
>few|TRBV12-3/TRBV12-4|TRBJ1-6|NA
CASSLDRGENSPLHF
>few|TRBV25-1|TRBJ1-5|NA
CASRLGNQPQHF
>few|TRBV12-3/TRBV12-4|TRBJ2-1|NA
CASSFVGGVNEQFF
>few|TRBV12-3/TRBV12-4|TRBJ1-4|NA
CASRPGTTNEKLFF
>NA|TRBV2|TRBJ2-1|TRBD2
CASSRTSANEQFF
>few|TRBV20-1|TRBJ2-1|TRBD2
CSARDRRTSGAYNEQFF
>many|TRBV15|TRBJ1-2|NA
CATSREDRYGYTF
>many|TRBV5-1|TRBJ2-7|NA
CASSLGDQSYEQYF
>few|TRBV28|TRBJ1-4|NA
CASSLVGFLITNEKLFF
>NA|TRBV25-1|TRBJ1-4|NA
CASEQGGVEKLFF
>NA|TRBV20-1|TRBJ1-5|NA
CSARIHRSYLSNQPQHF
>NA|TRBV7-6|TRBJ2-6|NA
CASSSDSRSGANVLTF
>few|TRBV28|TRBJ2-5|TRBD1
CASSLFGTGPNIFQETQYF
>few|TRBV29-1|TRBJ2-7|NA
CSVEGGQGFEQYF
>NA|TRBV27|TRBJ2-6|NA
CASSSQVASGANVLTF
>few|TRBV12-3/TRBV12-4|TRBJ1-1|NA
CASSFGAPLTGLNAEAFF
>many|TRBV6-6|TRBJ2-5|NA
CASSYLTKETQYF